The entry below gives a single TCR beta chain sequence along with its context. The data belong to a study of T cell changes during pregnancy in multiple sclerosis. The data were produced by immunoSEQ multiplex PCR, yet TCRdb's version contains in-frame clones alone and is incomplete. The sample holds 20,000 or so clones, around 90% seen once. This receptor was obtained from a female donor in good health, enrolled as a control in a pregnancy study. The material was CD8+ T cells from peripheral blood mononuclear cells, obtained in the second trimester of pregnancy.

The CDR3 loop reads CATSPQTQGLSEQYF. The CDR3, as DNA: TGTGCCACCAGTCCCCAAACTCAGGGTCTCTCCGAGCAGTACTTC. The rearrangement joins TRBV15 to TRBJ2-7; maybe TRBD1 (5 bases). The CDR3 extends over 15 amino acids. Germline V gene lookup returns CDR1 LNHNV and CDR2 YYDKDF (reference sequence). V lost 6 bases and J 6 bases, leaving 21 bases between the germline ends.